The next 2 T cell receptor beta chains were all read from a single sample in a study of shared clonotypes between healthy human individuals. Sequencing used immunoSEQ multiplex PCR; TCRdb keeps in-frame clones, though not all of them. Among some 360,000 clones listed, less than 75% were seen once. The sequenced material came from memory CD4+ T cells sorted from blood. The subset here: CD45RA-negative fraction. The receptors stem from a man aged 25-45 years in good health.

The chain recombines TRBV11-2 with TRBJ1-1; D might be TRBD1 (5 bases). The CDR3 extends over 14 amino acids. Germline loops: CDR1 SGHAT, CDR2 FQNNGV. The V end lost 4 bases, the J end lost 10 bases, and 19 bases lay between the germline ends. This CDR3 is CASSSIGGIDRAFF. The DNA for the CDR3 is TGTGCCAGCAGCTCGATCGGGGGGATCGACCGAGCTTTCTTT.

Points on this clone: The sample holds other DNA sequences that translate to the same CDR3. The CDR3 region has the DNA TGTGCCAGCAGCTTGGACAGTTATAGCAATCAGCCCCAGCATTTT. As protein: CASSLDSYSNQPQHF. The V gene is TRBV5-5, the J gene TRBJ1-5, with D hard to call. This CDR3 comprises 15 residues. Germline assignment: CDR1 SGHKS and CDR2 YYEKEE (reference sequence). Trimming cost V 0 bases and J 0 bases, with 7 bases left between them.